This T cell receptor (beta chain) was captured in a study of T cell changes during pregnancy in multiple sclerosis. This CDR3 is built from 14 residues. CDR1 is MGHRA and CDR2 is YSYEKL in the germline V gene. Trimming took 1 base from V and 7 from J; bases not matched to a gene: 2. Clones were sequenced by immunoSEQ multiplex PCR, and TCRdb holds only the in-frame ones, with some missing. The sample yields some 33,000 clones, roughly 87% seen once. This chain uses TRBV4-1 with TRBJ2-7; 12 positions agree with TRBD2. Sequencing was performed on CD8+ T cells from peripheral blood mononuclear cells, taken in the third trimester of pregnancy. This clonotype was sampled from a female donor with multiple sclerosis, enrolled in a pregnancy study. The CDR3 nucleotides read TGCGCCAGCAGCCAAGGACTAGCGGGAGTTGAGCAGTACTTC. Its protein product is CASSQGLAGVEQYF.